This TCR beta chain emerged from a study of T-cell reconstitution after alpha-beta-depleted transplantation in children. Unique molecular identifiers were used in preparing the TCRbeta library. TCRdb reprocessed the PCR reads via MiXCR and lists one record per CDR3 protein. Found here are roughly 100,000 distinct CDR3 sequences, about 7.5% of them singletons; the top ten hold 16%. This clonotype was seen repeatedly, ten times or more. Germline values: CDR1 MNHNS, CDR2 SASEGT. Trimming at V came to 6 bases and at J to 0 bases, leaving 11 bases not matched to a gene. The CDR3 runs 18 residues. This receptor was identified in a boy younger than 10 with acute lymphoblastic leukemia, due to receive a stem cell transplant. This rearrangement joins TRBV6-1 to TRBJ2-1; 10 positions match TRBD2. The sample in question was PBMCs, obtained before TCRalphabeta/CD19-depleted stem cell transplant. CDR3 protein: CASRGAGGDLSSYNEQFF. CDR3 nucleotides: TGTGCCAGCAGAGGAGCGGGGGGGGATTTAAGCTCCTACAATGAGCAGTTCTTC.